The following is a T cell receptor beta chain sequence with its context. Its antigen is currently unknown. This record comes from a study of blood T cells in healthy people across ages. Isolation of PBMCs gave at least 7 million cells per sample. Sample-barcoded 5' priming and a J-beta primer mix drove a second PCR of roughly 6 to 12 cycles. TCRdb processed the 5' RACE reads anew with MiXCR; each CDR3 protein has one entry. This sample yields fewer than 900,000 distinct CDR3 sequences, of which about 42% are seen a single time; 20% belongs to the top ten. The germline V and J ends were trimmed by 4 bases and 1 base, with 14 bases remaining between them. The CDR3 is 15 amino acids. The germline gives CDR1 SGHRS, CDR2 YFSETQ. Study conclusions and caveats: Expanded clonotype changes were possibly confounded by unknown donor CMV status.

This TCR was sampled from a woman aged 55-69 years in good health. The gene calls are TRBV5-1 and TRBJ2-5; D tentatively fits TRBD1 or TRBD2 (5 bases each). Sequencing used blood. The DNA for the CDR3 is TGCGCCAGCAGCAGGACTCTTGGGGGCCAAGAGACCCAGTACTTC. This encodes CASSRTLGGQETQYF.